Each of the 10 T cell receptor beta chains below was sequenced from the same sample in a study of blood T cells in healthy people across ages. For the second PCR, which ran for about 6 to 11 cycles, a sample-barcoded 5' primer and a J-beta primer mix were used. TCRdb redid the calling of the 5' RACE reads with MiXCR, one entry per CDR3 protein. The table records around 1.5 million distinct CDR3 sequences, roughly 40% of them present only once. Sequencing used blood. These receptors were obtained from a woman aged 18-29 years in good health.

The chain links TRBV7-9 to TRBJ1-1, with D possibly being TRBD1 (5 bases). Trimming left V 5 bases short and J 11 bases short, with 18 bases between. The CDR3 sequence is 13 residues long. In germline, CDR1 is SEHNR, CDR2 FQNEAQ (reference sequence). Here the CDR3 reads CASSGGGTQEAFF. DNA for the CDR3: TGTGCCAGCAGCGGGGGGGGGACCCAGGAGGCTTTCTTT.

The table lists this clonotype with many counts. V gene TRBV20-1 combines with J gene TRBJ2-5; tentative D call: TRBD1 (6 bases). V was cut by 3 bases and J by 2 bases, with 10 bases left in between. This CDR3 has 13 amino acids. Germline CDR1 and CDR2: DFQATT and SNEGSKA (reference sequence). The DNA for the CDR3 is TGCAGTGCTAGCCGGACAGTACAAGAGACCCAGTACTTC. It codes for CSASRTVQETQYF.

The rearrangement joins TRBV11-2 to TRBJ2-7, with 9 bases lining up with TRBD1. Looked up from germline, CDR1 is SGHAT and CDR2 is FQNNGV. This CDR3 spans 16 amino acids. With V trimmed by 5 bases and J by 2 bases, 10 bases remained unmatched. The CDR3 sequence is CASSPGTGIGTYEQYF. The CDR3 DNA reads as TGTGCCAGCAGCCCCGGGACAGGGATTGGCACCTACGAGCAGTACTTC. The variable domain in full, completed from reference TRBV11-2 and TRBJ2-7, reads EAGVAQSPRYKIIEKRQSVAFWCNPISGHATLYWYQQILGQGPKLLIQFQNNGVVDDSQLPKDRFSAERLKGVDSTLKIQPAKLEDSAVYLCASSPGTGIGTYEQYFGPGTRLTVT.

The chain couples TRBV3-1 to TRBJ2-3; 12 bases agree with TRBD2. Germline-derived CDR1 and CDR2 are LGHDT and YNNKEL (reference sequence). Trimming removed 4 bases from V and 11 bases from J; junction bases left unmatched: 7. There are 14 residues in the CDR3. This CDR3 is CASSRKGTSGRQYF. CDR3 nucleotides: TGTGCCAGCAGCCGAAAAGGGACTAGCGGGCGGCAGTATTTT.

As for this clonotype: Being one base from a much bigger clone, this may be a read error. The chain couples TRBV7-2 to TRBJ2-5; D ambiguous. The V gene's germline CDR1 is SGHTA and CDR2 FQGNSA. The CDR3 length is 11 residues. The ends were cut back, 5 bases at V and 11 bases at J, with 12 bases in the middle. CDR3 region: CASSLESEQYF. CDR3 coding DNA: TGTGCCAGCAGCCTCGAGAGTGAGCAGTACTTC.

This clonotype was seen more than once but under ten times. The gene calls are TRBV29-1 and TRBJ2-5; no firm D call. Trimming shortened V by 8 bases and J by 5 bases, and 12 bases separated the two germline ends. CDR1 is SQVTM, CDR2 ANQGSEA, per germline. The length of the CDR3 is 11 residues. The CDR3 protein is CSPSPLETQYF. CDR3 nucleotides: TGCAGCCCCTCGCCCCTCGAGACCCAGTACTTC.

This clonotype was seen more than once but under ten times. This chain uses TRBV5-1 with TRBJ2-3, with 9 bases fitting TRBD1. This CDR3 has 16 amino acids. Looked up from germline, CDR1 is SGHRS and CDR2 is YFSETQ. With 4 bases clipped from V and 5 bases from J, the junction kept 11 bases outside the gene matches. CDR3 sequence (DNA): TGCGCCAGCAGCCCCCTCCCGGGACAGGGAAGAGATACGCAGTATTTT. Protein product: CASSPLPGQGRDTQYF.

The CDR3 DNA follows: TGTGCCAGCAGTGCTAGGACAGCCTCCTATGGCTACACCTTC. Protein product: CASSARTASYGYTF. V is TRBV2 and J is TRBJ1-2; D possibly corresponds to TRBD1 (6 bases). V lost 4 bases, J lost 4 bases, and 13 bases lay in between. CDR1 is SNHLY, CDR2 FYNNEI, per germline. The CDR3 is made up of 14 amino acids.

This rearrangement joins TRBV29-1 to TRBJ1-1; D gene ambiguous. This CDR3 has 13 amino acids. Germline CDR1 reads SQVTM; CDR2 reads ANQGSEA. Trimming pared 7 bases from V and 0 bases from J, leaving 12 bases between. In DNA, the CDR3 is TGCAGCGCCCGGGAACACTTGAACACTGAAGCTTTCTTT. As protein: CSAREHLNTEAFF.

The genes are TRBV12-3 or TRBV12-4 and TRBJ2-3, with 7 bases matching TRBD2. The CDR3 is 17 residues long. Trimming at V came to 6 bases and at J to 0 bases, leaving 12 bases not matched to a gene. CDR3 sequence (DNA): TGTGCCAGCAGCCGGTCAACTAGCGCGATAAGCACAGATACGCAGTATTTT. Protein product: CASSRSTSAISTDTQYF.